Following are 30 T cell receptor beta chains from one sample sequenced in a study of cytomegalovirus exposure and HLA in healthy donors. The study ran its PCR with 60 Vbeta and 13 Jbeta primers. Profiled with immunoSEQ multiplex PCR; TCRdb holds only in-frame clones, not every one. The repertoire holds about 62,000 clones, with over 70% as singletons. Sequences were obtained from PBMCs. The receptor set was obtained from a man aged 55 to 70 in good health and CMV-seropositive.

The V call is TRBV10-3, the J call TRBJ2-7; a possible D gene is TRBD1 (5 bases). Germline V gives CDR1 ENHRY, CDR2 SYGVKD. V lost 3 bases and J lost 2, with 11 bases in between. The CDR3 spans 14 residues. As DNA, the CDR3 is TGTGCCATCAGTGACAGGGCCTTTACCTACGAGCAGTACTTC. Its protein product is CAISDRAFTYEQYF.

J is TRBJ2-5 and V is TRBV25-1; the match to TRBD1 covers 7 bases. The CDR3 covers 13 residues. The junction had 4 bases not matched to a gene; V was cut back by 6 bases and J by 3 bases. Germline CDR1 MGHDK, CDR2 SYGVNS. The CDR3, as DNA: TGTGCCAGCAGAGGGGACAGCAAAGAGACCCAGTACTTC. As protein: CASRGDSKETQYF.

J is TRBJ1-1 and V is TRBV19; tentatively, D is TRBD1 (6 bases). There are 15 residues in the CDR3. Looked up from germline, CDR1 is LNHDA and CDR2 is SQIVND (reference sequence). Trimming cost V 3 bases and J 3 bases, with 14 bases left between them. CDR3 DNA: TGTGCCAGTAGTATCGGAACAGGGAGGGACACTGAAGCTTTCTTT. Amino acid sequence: CASSIGTGRDTEAFF.

The CDR3 here is CASSSDQARNEKLFF. Written as DNA, the CDR3 is TGTGCCAGCAGCTCAGACCAGGCCCGAAATGAAAAACTGTTTTTT. The V call is TRBV7-2, the J call TRBJ1-4; D uncertain. The CDR3 is 15 amino acids. Deletions cut 4 bases from V and 5 bases from J, with 14 bases between. Germline loops: CDR1 SGHTA, CDR2 FQGNSA. Full variable domain (missing parts from reference TRBV7-2 and TRBJ1-4): GAGVSQSPSNKVTEKGKDVELRCDPISGHTALYWYRQSLGQGLEFLIYFQGNSAPDKSGLPSDRFSAERTGGSVSTLTIQRTQQEDSAVYLCASSSDQARNEKLFFGSGTQLSVL.

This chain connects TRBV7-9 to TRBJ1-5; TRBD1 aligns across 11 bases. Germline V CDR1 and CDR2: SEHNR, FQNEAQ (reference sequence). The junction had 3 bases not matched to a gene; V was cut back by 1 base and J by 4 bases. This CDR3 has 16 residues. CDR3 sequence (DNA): TGTGCCAGCAGCTTAGGGACAGGGGGCGCGAATCAGCCCCAGCATTTT. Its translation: CASSLGTGGANQPQHF.

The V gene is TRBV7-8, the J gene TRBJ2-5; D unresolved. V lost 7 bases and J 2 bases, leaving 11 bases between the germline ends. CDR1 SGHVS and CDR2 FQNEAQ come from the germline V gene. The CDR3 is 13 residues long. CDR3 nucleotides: TGTGCCAGCAAAGCTCACAGACAAGAGACCCAGTACTTC. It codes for CASKAHRQETQYF.

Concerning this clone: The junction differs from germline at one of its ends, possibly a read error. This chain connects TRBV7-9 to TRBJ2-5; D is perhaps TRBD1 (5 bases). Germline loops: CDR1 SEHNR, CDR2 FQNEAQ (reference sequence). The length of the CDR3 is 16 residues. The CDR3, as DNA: TGTTCCAGCAGCTTAGAACAGGAGCCTGGTAAAGAGACCCAGTACTTC. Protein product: CSSSLEQEPGKETQYF.

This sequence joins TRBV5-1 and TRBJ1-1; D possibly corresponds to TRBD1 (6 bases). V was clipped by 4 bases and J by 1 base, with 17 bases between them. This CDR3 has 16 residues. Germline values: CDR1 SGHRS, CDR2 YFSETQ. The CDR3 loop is CASSPLTGIGNTEAFF. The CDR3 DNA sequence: TGCGCCAGCAGCCCCCTAACAGGGATCGGGAACACTGAAGCTTTCTTT.

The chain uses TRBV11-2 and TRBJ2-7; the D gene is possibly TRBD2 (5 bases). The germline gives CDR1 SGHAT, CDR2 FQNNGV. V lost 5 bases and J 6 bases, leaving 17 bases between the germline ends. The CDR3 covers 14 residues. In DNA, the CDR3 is TGTGCCAGCAGCCAGGTTCCGGGGTTCTTCGAGCAGTACTTC. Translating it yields CASSQVPGFFEQYF.

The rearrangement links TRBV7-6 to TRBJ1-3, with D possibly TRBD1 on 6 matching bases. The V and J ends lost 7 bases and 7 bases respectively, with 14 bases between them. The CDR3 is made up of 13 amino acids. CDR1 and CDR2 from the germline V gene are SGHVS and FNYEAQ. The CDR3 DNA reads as TGTGCCAGCACACAGGGCGGGTGGAACACCATATATTTT. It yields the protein CASTQGGWNTIYF.

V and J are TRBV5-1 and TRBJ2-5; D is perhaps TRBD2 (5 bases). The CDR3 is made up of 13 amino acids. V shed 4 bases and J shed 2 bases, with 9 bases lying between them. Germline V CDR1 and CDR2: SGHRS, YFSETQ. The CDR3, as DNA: TGCGCCAGCAGCCCGACGGGGCAAGAGACCCAGTACTTC. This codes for CASSPTGQETQYF.

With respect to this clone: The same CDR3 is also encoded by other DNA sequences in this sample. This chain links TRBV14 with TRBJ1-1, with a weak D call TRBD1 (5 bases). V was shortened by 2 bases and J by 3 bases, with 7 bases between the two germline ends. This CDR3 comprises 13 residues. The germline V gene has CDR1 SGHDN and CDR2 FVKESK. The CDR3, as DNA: TGTGCCAGCAGCCAACAGGGATACACTGAAGCTTTCTTT. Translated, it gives CASSQQGYTEAFF.

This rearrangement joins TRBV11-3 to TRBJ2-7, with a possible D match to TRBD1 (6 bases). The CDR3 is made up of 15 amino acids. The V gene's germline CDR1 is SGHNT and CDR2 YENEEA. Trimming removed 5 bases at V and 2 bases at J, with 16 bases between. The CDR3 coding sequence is TGTGCCAGCAGCCTCAGCGCCGACAGGACCTACGAGCAGTACTTC. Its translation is CASSLSADRTYEQYF.

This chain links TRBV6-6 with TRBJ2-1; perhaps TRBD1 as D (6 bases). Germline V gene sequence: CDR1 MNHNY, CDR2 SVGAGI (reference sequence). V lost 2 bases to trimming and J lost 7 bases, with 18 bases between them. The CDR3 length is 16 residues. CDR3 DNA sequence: TGTGCCAGCAGTTACCTGGACAGACACGATTGGAATGAGCAGTTCTTC. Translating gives CASSYLDRHDWNEQFF.

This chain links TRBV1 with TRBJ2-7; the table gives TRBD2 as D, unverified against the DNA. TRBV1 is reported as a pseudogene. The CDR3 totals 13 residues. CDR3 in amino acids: CTSSETSDYEQYF. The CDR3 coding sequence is TGCACCAGCAGCGAGACTAGCGACTACGAGCAGTACTTC.

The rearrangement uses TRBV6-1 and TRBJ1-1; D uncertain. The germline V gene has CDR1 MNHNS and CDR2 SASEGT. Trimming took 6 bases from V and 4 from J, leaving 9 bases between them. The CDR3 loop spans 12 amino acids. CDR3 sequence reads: CASREILTEAFF. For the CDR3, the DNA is TGTGCCAGCAGAGAAATACTCACTGAAGCTTTCTTT.

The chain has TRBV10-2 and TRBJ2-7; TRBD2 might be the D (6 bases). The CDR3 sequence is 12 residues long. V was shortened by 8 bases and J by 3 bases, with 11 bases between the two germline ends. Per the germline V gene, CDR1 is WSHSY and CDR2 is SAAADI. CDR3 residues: CASGDWVYEQYF. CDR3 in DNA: TGCGCCAGCGGGGACTGGGTCTACGAGCAGTACTTC.

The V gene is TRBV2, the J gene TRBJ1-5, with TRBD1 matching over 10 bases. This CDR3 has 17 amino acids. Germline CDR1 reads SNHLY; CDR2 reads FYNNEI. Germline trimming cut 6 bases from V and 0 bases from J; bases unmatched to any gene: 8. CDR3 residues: CASRGGQGIYSNQPQHF. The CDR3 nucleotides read TGTGCCAGCAGGGGGGGACAGGGGATTTATAGCAATCAGCCCCAGCATTTT.

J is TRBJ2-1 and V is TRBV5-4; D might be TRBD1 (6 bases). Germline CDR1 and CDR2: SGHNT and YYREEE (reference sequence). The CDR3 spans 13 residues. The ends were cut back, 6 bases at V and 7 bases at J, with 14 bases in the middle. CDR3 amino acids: CASKDRQANEQFF. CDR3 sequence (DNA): TGTGCCAGCAAGGACCGACAGGCTAATGAGCAGTTCTTC.

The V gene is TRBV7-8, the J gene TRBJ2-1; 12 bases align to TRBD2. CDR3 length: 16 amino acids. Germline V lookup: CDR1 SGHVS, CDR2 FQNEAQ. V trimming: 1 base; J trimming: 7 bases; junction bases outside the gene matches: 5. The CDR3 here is CASSLVVGLAGNEQFF. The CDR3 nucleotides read TGTGCCAGCAGCTTAGTAGTTGGACTAGCGGGGAATGAGCAGTTCTTC. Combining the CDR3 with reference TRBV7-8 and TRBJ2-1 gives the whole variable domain GAGVSQSPRYKVAKRGQDVALRCDPISGHVSLFWYQQALGQGPEFLTYFQNEAQLDKSGLPSDRFFAERPEGSVSTLKIQRTQQEDSAVYLCASSLVVGLAGNEQFFGPGTRLTVL.

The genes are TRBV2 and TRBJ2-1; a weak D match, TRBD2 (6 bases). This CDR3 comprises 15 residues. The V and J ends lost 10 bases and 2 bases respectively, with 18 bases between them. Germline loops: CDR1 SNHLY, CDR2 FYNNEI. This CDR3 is CATQLGGAAYNEQFF. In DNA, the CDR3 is TGTGCCACCCAGCTGGGCGGGGCTGCCTACAATGAGCAGTTCTTC.

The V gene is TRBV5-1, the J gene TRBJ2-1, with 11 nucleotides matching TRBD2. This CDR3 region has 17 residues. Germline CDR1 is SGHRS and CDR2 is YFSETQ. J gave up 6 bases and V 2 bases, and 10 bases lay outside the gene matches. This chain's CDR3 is CASSLKTSGNGINEQFF. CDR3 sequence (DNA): TGCGCCAGCAGCTTAAAGACTAGCGGGAACGGGATCAATGAGCAGTTCTTC.

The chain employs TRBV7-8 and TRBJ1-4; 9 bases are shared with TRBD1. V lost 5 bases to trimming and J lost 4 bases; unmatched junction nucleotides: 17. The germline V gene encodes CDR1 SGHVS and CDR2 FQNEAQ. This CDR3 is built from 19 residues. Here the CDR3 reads CASSPLKPGQGRNNEKLFF. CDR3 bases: TGTGCCAGCAGCCCCCTAAAACCCGGACAGGGGCGGAATAATGAAAAACTGTTTTTT. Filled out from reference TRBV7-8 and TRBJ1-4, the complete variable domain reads GAGVSQSPRYKVAKRGQDVALRCDPISGHVSLFWYQQALGQGPEFLTYFQNEAQLDKSGLPSDRFFAERPEGSVSTLKIQRTQQEDSAVYLCASSPLKPGQGRNNEKLFFGSGTQLSVL.

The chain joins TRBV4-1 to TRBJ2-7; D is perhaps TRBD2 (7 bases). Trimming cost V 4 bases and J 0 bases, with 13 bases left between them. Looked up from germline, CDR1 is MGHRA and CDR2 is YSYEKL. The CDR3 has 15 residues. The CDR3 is CASSLGGALSYEQYF. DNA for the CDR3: TGCGCCAGCAGCCTGGGGGGGGCCCTCTCCTACGAGCAGTACTTC.

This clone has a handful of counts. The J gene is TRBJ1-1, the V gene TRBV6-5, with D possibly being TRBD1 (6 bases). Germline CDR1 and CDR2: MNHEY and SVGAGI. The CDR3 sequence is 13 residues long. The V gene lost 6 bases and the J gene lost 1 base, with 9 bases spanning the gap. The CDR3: CASRRQENTEAFF. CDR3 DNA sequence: TGTGCCAGCAGACGACAGGAGAACACTGAAGCTTTCTTT.

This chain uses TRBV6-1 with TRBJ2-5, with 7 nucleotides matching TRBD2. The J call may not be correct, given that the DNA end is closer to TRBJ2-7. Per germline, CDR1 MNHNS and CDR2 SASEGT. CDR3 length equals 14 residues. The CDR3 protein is CASSESGTTYEQYF. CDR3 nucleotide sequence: TGTGCCAGCAGTGAATCCGGGACTACCTACGAGCAGTACTTC.

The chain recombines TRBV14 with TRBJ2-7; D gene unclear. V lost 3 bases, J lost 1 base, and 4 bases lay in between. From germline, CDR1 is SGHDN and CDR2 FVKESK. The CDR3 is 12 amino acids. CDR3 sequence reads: CASSQTSYEQYF. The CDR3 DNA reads TGTGCCAGCAGCCAGACATCCTACGAGCAGTACTTC.

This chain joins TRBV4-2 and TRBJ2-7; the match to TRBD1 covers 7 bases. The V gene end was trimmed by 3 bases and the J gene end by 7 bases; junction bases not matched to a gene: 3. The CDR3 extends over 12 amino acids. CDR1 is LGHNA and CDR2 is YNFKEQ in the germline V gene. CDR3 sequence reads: CASSQNRGEQYF. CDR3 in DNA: TGTGCCAGCAGCCAGAACAGGGGTGAGCAGTACTTC.

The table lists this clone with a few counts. CDR3 nucleotides: TGTGCCAGCAGCTTAGTTGGGCCAAATTACGAGCAGTACTTC. The encoded protein is CASSLVGPNYEQYF. The chain is built from TRBV11-3 and TRBJ2-7; D uncertain. The CDR3 consists of 14 residues. Germline lookup yields CDR1 SGHNT and CDR2 YENEEA. The V end was cut by 1 base, the J end by 4 bases, with 11 bases between.

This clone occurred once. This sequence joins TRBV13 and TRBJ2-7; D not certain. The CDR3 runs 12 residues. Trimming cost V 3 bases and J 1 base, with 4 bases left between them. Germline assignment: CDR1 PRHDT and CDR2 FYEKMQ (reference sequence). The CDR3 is CASSLRSYEQYF. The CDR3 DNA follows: TGTGCCAGCAGCTTGCGGTCCTACGAGCAGTACTTC.